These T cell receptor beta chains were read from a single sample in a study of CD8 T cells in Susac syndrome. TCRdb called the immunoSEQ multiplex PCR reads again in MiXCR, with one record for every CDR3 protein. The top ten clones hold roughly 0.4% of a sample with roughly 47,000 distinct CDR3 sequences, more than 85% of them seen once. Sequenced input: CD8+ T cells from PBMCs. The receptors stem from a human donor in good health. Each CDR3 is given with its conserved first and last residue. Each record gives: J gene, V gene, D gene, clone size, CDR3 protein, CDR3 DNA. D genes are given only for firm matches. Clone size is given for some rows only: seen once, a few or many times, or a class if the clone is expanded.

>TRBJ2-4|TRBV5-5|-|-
CASSTTAGKWAKNIQYF
TGTGCCAGCAGCACCACCGCGGGGAAATGGGCCAAAAACATTCAGTACTTC
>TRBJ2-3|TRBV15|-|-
CATSRPNYLTTDTQYF
TGTGCCACCAGCCGCCCCAACTACCTAACCACAGATACGCAGTATTTT
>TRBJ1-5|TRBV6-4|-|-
CASSEDGNQPQHF
TGTGCCAGCAGCGAAGACGGGAATCAGCCCCAGCATTTT
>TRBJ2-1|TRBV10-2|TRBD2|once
CASSLISGSNEQFF
TGCGCCAGCAGCCTGATTAGCGGGAGTAATGAGCAGTTCTTC
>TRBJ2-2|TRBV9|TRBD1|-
CASTTPNMRGTAHSNTGELFF
TGTGCCAGCACCACTCCCAATATGAGGGGGACAGCCCATTCGAACACCGGGGAGCTGTTTTTT
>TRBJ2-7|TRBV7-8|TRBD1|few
CASSPPGGYEQYF
TGTGCCAGCAGCCCCCCAGGGGGCTACGAGCAGTACTTC
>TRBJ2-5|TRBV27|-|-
CASSSTGYQETQYF
TGTGCCAGCAGTTCAACAGGGTACCAAGAGACCCAGTACTTC
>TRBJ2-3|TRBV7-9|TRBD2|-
CASSVVTFSGRATDTQYF
TGTGCCAGCAGCGTAGTAACCTTTAGCGGGAGGGCCACAGATACGCAGTATTTT
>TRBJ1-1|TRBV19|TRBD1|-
CASSPRTGVNTEAFF
TGTGCCAGTAGTCCCAGGACAGGGGTCAACACTGAAGCTTTCTTT
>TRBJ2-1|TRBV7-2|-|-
CASSPDSSSYNEQFF
TGTGCCAGCAGCCCCGACAGTTCTTCCTACAATGAGCAGTTCTTC
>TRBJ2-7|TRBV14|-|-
CASSQFRGNYEQYF
TGTGCCAGCAGCCAGTTCAGAGGAAACTACGAGCAGTACTTC
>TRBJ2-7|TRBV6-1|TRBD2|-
CASSGRTSSSYEQYF
TGTGCCAGCAGTGGCCGGACTAGCAGTTCCTACGAGCAGTACTTC
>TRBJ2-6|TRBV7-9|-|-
CASSSRSGSGANVLTF
TGTGCCAGCAGCTCCCGGTCCGGCTCTGGGGCCAACGTCCTGACTTTC
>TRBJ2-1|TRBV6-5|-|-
CATHPLALHHEQFF
TGTGCCACCCACCCACTAGCTCTCCACCATGAGCAGTTCTTC
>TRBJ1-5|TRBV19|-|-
CASEEGGQPQHF
TGTGCCAGTGAGGAGGGGGGTCAGCCCCAGCATTTT
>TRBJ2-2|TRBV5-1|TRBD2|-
CASSLVFSGSAGELFF
TGCGCCAGCAGCTTGGTATTTAGCGGGAGTGCCGGGGAGCTGTTTTTT
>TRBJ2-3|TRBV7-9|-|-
CASSLVVGVPSDTQYF
TGTGCCAGCAGCTTAGTAGTGGGAGTGCCGTCAGATACGCAGTATTTT
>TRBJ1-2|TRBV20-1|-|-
CSAHTPGQKGGYTF
TGCAGTGCTCATACCCCGGGACAAAAAGGGGGCTACACCTTC
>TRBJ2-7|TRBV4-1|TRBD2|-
CASSQGLAGEQYF
TGCGCCAGCAGCCAAGGACTAGCGGGCGAGCAGTACTTC
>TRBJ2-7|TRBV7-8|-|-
CASSLYTGMAYEQYF
TGTGCCAGCAGCTTATACACAGGGATGGCCTACGAGCAGTACTTC
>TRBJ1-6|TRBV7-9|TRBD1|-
CASSPGTGLSPLHF
TGTGCCAGCAGCCCCGGGACAGGCCTTTCACCCCTCCACTTT
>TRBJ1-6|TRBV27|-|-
CASSLSRDRDKSPLHF
TGTGCCAGCAGTTTATCGAGGGACCGGGATAAATCACCCCTCCACTTT
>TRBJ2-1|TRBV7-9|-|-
CASSPRQYPNEQFF
TGTGCCAGCAGCCCGAGACAGTACCCCAATGAGCAGTTCTTC
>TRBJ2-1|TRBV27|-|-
CASSLAGYNEQFF
TGTGCCAGCAGTTTAGCAGGGTACAATGAGCAGTTCTTC
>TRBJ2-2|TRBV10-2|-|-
CASSPQGTYGGELFF
TGCGCCAGCAGTCCCCAAGGAACGTATGGCGGGGAGCTGTTTTTT
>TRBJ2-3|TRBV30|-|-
CAWSPGDITDTQYF
TGTGCCTGGAGCCCCGGGGACATCACAGATACGCAGTATTTT
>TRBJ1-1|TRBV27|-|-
CASSPEGRNTEAFF
TGTGCCAGCAGTCCGGAAGGACGGAACACTGAAGCTTTCTTT
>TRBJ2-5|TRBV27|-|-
CASSFAGGILEYF
-
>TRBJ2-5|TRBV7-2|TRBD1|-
CASSLEGQGSTQETQYF
TGTGCCAGCAGCTTAGAGGGACAGGGATCGACCCAAGAGACCCAGTACTTC
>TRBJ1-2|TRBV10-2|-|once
CASGPQETNYGYTF
TGCGCCAGCGGCCCACAAGAGACTAACTATGGCTACACCTTC
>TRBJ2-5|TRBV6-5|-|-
CASSYFGGLETQYF
TGTGCCAGCAGTTACTTTGGGGGTTTGGAGACCCAGTACTTC
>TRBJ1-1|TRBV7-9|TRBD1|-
CASSAGGASTEAFF
TGTGCCAGCAGCGCAGGGGGCGCATCGACTGAAGCTTTCTTT
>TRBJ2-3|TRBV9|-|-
CASSPPAQTTQYF
TGTGCCAGCAGCCCCCCGGCGCAAACCACGCAGTATTTT
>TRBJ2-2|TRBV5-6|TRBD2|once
CASSLGGGPNTGELFF
TGTGCCAGCAGCTTGGGCGGGGGGCCGAACACCGGGGAGCTGTTTTTT
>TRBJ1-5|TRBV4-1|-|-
CASSQGYSNQPQHF
TGCGCCAGCAGCCAAGGGTATAGCAATCAGCCCCAGCATTTT
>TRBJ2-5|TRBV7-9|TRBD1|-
CASSLVGTGVETQYF
TGTGCCAGCAGCTTAGTGGGGACAGGGGTTGAGACCCAGTACTTC
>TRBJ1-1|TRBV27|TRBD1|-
CASSTSTGTGSGPWTEAFF
TGTGCCAGCAGTACTTCTACCGGGACAGGGTCGGGACCTTGGACTGAAGCTTTCTTT
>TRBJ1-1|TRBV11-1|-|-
CASTSTRAGTSVKSNTEAFF
TGTGCCAGCACTTCGACCAGGGCCGGGACTTCGGTTAAATCGAACACTGAAGCTTTCTTT
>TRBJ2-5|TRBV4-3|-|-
CASSQDVAGSTTQYF
TGCGCCAGCAGCCAAGATGTTGCGGGGAGTACGACCCAGTACTTC
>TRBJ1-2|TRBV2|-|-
CASTSIDSGEGYGYTF
TGTGCCAGTACTTCAATTGACAGTGGCGAGGGCTATGGCTACACCTTC
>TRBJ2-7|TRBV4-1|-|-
CASSPAPRASYEQYF
TGCGCCAGCAGCCCTGCCCCCAGAGCATCCTACGAGCAGTACTTC
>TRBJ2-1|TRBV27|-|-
CASSPQASWGSYNEQFF
TGTGCCAGCAGTCCCCAAGCAAGTTGGGGTTCCTACAATGAGCAGTTCTTC
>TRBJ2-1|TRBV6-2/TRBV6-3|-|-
CASSFTIQGFNEQFF
TGTGCCAGCAGTTTCACCATCCAGGGGTTCAATGAGCAGTTCTTC
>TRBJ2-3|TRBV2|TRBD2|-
CASRTSGRPITDTQYF
TGTGCCAGCCGGACTAGCGGGAGGCCCATCACAGATACGCAGTATTTT
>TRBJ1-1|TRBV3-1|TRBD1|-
CASSQATGGGTEAFF
TGTGCCAGCAGCCAGGCGACAGGGGGCGGCACTGAAGCTTTCTTT
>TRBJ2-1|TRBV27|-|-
CASSFGTLSYNEQFF
TGTGCCAGCAGTTTCGGGACGCTCTCCTACAATGAGCAGTTCTTC
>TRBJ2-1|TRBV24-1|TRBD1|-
CATSDPDRGNYNEQFF
TGTGCCACCAGTGATCCTGACAGGGGTAATTACAATGAGCAGTTCTTC